Listed below are T cell receptor beta chains from one sample, sequenced in a study of shared clonotypes between healthy human individuals. Profiled with immunoSEQ multiplex PCR; TCRdb holds only in-frame clones, not every one. Among fewer than 700,000 clones listed, 85% to 95% were seen once. Material: naive CD8+ T cells sorted from blood. The receptors were gathered from a woman aged 25 to 39 in good health. Each CDR3 is given with its conserved first and last residue.

V gene | CDR3 protein
TRBV27 | CASSLSWASYEQYF
TRBV27 | CASSLSGSSYEQYF
TRBV28 | CASSLSLAGVNEQFF
TRBV18 | CASSPVGSGRSLEYEQYF
TRBV9 | CASRGRDNNEQFF
TRBV27 | CASWDRGHNQPQHF
TRBV19 | CASSIKGSEAFF
TRBV19 | CASRSLLGELFF
TRBV19 | CASRVGAGEQFF
TRBV5-4 | CASSLAFTGGIHEQYF
TRBV7-6 | CASSQRETYEQYF
TRBV4-1 | CASSQEDRSSYEQYF
TRBV7-9 | CASSLGTLEGNGTNEKLFF
TRBV19 | CASSIRDNPTDTQYF
TRBV5-6 | CASTVSFGSYEQYF
TRBV10-2 | CASSPVRSTDTQYF
TRBV9 | CASSVGAGSEQYF
TRBV9 | CASSGTGQPGEKLFF
TRBV21-1 | CALHKTPRAKNIQYF
TRBV13 | CASSSGTAYEQYF
TRBV27 | CASSLRSGRDTEAFF
TRBV10-1 | CASSEQTGELFF
TRBV4-1 | CASSHQLDGLGEQFF
TRBV2 | CASSEPPGGQPEQYF
TRBV6-5 | CASSHGLYNEQFF
TRBV2 | CASSEDLTLPGANVLTF